The T cell receptor beta chain described here comes from a study of cytomegalovirus exposure and HLA in healthy donors. Study results and caveats: Previously analyzed data showed that most TCR beta V segments were productive at a frequency of about 90% or about 30%. Later analysis found that TCR beta chains associated with HLA were more clonally expanded than other, equally common chains. Accurate prediction of HLA-A and HLA-B alleles (for most subjects) was reportedly achieved from TCR beta sequences.

Worth noting for this clone: Its antigen is still unknown.

Trimming cost V 5 bases and J 2 bases, with 19 bases left between them. Germline CDR1 SEHNR, CDR2 FQNEAQ (reference sequence). The CDR3 spans 17 residues. Donors likely had unrecorded immune exposures despite being nominally healthy when sampled. The PCR made use of 60 Vbeta and 13 Jbeta primers. Using immunoSEQ multiplex PCR, the repertoire was profiled, and TCRdb retains in-frame clones only, with some absent. The sample records 220,000 or so clones, about 77% being singletons. The sequence was collected from a woman aged 30 to 39 in good health and CMV-seronegative. Input material: PBMCs. The chain combines TRBV7-9 with TRBJ2-1, with a weak D call TRBD2 (6 bases). The CDR3, as DNA: TGTGCCAGCAGCCAGGGAGCGGGTGCGGTAACCTACAATGAGCAGTTCTTC. Translating it yields CASSQGAGAVTYNEQFF.